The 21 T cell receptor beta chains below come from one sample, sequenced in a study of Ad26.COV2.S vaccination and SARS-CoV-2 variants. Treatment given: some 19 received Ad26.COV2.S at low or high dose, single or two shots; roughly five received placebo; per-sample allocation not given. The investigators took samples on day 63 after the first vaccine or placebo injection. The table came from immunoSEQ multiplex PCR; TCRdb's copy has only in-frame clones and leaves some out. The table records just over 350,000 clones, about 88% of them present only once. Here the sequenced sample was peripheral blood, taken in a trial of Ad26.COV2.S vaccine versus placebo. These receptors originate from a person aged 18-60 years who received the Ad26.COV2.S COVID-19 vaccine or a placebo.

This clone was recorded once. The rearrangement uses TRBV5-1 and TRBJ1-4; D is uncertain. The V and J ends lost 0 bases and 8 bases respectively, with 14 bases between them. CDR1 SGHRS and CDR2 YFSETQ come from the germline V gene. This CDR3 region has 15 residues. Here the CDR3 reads CASSLGDRAGEKLFF. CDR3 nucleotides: TGCGCCAGCAGCTTGGGAGACCGCGCCGGCGAAAAACTGTTTTTT.

This CDR3 reads CASSLKTGGLYPSYNEQFF. In DNA, the CDR3 is TGTGCCAGCAGCTTAAAGACAGGGGGTTTGTACCCCTCTTACAATGAGCAGTTCTTC. The chain carries TRBV11-2 and TRBJ2-1, with 9 bases that match TRBD1. This CDR3 comprises 19 residues. J was trimmed by 4 bases and V by 2 bases; bases with no gene match: 15. Germline V gene data show CDR1 as SGHAT and CDR2 as FQNNGV.

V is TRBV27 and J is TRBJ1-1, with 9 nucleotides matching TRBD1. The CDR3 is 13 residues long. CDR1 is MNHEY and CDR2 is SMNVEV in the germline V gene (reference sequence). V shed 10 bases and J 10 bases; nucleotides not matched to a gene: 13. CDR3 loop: CATKATGGRGAFF. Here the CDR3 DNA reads TGTGCCACCAAGGCAACAGGGGGCCGGGGAGCTTTCTTT.

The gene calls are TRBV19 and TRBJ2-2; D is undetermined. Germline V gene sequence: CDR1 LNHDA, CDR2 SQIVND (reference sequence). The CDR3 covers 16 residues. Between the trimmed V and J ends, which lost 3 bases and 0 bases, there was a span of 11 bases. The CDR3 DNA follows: TGTGCCAGTAGTATTAATTATCGGCCGAACACCGGGGAGCTGTTTTTT. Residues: CASSINYRPNTGELFF.

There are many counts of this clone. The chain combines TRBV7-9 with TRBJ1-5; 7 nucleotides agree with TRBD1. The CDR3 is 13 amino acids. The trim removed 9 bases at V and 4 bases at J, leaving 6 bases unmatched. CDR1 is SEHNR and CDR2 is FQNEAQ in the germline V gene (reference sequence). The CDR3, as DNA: TGTGCCAGTTCCTGGGGACAGAATCAGCCCCAGCATTTT. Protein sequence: CASSWGQNQPQHF. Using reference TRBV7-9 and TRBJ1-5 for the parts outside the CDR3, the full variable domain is DTGVSQNPRHKITKRGQNVTFRCDPISEHNRLYWYRQTLGQGPEFLTYFQNEAQLEKSRLLSDRFSAERPKGSFSTLEIQRTEQGDSAMYLCASSWGQNQPQHFGDGTRLSIL.

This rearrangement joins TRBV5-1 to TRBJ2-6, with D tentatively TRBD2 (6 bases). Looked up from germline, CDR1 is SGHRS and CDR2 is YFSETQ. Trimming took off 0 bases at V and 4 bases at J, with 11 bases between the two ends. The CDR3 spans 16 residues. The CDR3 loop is CASSLDGGEGANVLTF. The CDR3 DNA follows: TGCGCCAGCAGCTTGGACGGCGGGGAGGGGGCCAACGTCCTGACTTTC.

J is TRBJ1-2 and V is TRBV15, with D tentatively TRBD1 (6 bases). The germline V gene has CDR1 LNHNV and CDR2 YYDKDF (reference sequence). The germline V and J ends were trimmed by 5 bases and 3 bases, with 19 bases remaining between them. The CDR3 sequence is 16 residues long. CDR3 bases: TGTGCCACCAGCCTAGGGGGGGCGAAGCGGGACTATGGCTACACCTTC. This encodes CATSLGGAKRDYGYTF.

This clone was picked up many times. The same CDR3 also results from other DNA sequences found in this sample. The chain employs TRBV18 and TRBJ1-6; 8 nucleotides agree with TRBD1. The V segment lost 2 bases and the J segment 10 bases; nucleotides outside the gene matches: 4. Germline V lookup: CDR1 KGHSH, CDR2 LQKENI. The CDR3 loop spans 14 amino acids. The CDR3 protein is CASSPLDRDSPLHF. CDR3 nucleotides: TGTGCCAGCTCACCATTGGACAGGGACTCACCCCTCCACTTT.

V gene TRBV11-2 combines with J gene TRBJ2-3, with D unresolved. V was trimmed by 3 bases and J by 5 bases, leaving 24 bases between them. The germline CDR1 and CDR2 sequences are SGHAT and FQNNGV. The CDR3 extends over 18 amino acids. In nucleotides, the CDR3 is TGTGCCAGCAGCTTTAGGTCGGGCGCCCACCCTGGGGTAGATACGCAGTATTTT. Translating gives CASSFRSGAHPGVDTQYF.

DNA for the CDR3: TGTGCCAGCAGCTCAATCCCCAGTCGGTCCTACAATGAGCAGTTCTTC. As protein: CASSSIPSRSYNEQFF. V gene TRBV11-2 combines with J gene TRBJ2-1; D ambiguous. Looked up from germline, CDR1 is SGHAT and CDR2 is FQNNGV. The CDR3 contains 16 residues. V was cut by 4 bases and J by 1 base, with 14 bases left in between.

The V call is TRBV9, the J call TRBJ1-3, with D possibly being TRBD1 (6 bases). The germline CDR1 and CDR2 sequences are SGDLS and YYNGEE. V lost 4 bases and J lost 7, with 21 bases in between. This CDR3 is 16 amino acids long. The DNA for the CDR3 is TGTGCCAGCAGCACAGAGGCCGGGACACGGAGGAACACCATATATTTT. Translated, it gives CASSTEAGTRRNTIYF. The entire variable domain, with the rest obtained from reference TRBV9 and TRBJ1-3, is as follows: DSGVTQTPKHLITATGQRVTLRCSPRSGDLSVYWYQQSLDQGLQFLIQYYNGEERAKGNILERFSAQQFPDLHSELNLSSLELGDSALYFCASSTEAGTRRNTIYFGEGSWLTVV.

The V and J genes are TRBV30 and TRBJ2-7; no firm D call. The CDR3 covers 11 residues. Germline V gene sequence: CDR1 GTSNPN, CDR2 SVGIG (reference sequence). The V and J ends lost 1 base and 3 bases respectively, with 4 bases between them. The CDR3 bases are TGTGCCTGGAGTGCCCGCTACGAGCAGTACTTC. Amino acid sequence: CAWSARYEQYF.

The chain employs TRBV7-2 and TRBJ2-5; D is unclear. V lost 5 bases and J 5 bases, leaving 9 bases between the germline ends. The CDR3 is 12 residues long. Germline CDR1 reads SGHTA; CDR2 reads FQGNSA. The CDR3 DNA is TGTGCCAGCAGCGCCGATCAGGAGACCCAGTACTTC. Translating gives CASSADQETQYF.

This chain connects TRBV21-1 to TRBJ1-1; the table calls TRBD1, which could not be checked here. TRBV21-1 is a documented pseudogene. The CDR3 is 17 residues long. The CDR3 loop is CASSNRRTGSLNTEAFF. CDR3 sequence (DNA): TGTGCCAGCAGCAATCGGCGGACAGGGAGTTTGAACACTGAAGCTTTCTTT.

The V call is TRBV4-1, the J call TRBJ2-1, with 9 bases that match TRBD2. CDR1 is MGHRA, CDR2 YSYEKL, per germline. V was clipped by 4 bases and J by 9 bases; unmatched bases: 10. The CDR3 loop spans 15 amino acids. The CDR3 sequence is CASSRGLASPGEQFF. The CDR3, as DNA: TGCGCCAGCAGCCGAGGACTAGCGAGCCCAGGTGAGCAGTTCTTC.

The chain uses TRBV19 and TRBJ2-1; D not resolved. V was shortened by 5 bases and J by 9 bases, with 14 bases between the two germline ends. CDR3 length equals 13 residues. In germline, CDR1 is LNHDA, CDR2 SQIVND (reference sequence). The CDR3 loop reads CASSSSEYGEQFF. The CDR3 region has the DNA TGTGCCAGTAGTTCCTCGGAGTACGGTGAGCAGTTCTTC.

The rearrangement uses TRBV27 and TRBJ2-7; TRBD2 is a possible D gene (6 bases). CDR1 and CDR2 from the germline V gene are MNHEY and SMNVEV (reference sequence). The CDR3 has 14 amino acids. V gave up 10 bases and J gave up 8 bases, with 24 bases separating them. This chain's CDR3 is CATYSSELLGKQYF. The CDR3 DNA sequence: TGTGCCACCTACTCTAGCGAGCTACTGGGCAAGCAGTACTTC.

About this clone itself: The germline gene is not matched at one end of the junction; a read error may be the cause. DNA for the CDR3: TGTGCCGGCAGCCAAGGCCGGGGGATTTCTTCCGGGGAGCTGTTTTTT. Translation gives CAGSQGRGISSGELFF. V usage is TRBV3-1 (or the pseudogene TRBV3-2) and J usage is TRBJ2-2, with a possible D match to TRBD2 (6 bases). Germline V gene sequence: CDR1 LGHDT, CDR2 YNNKEL (reference sequence). The CDR3 runs to 16 residues.

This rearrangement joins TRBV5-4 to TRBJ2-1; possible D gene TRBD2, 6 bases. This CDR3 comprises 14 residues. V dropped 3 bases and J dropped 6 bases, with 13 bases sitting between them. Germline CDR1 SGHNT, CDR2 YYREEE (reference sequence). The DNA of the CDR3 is TGTGCCAGCAGCTCGAGTAGCGGTCGCAATGAGCAGTTCTTC. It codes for CASSSSSGRNEQFF.

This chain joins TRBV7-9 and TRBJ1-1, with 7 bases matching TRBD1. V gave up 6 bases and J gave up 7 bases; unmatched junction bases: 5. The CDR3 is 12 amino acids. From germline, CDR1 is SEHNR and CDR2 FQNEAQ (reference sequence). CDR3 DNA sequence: TGTGCCAGCAGACGTGGGACAGATGAAGCTTTCTTT. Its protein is CASRRGTDEAFF.

CDR3 sequence: CATSERAGQPQHF. The CDR3 DNA follows: TGTGCCACCAGTGAGCGGGCAGGACAGCCCCAGCATTTT. V gene TRBV24-1 combines with J gene TRBJ1-5; D is unresolved. Per germline, CDR1 KGHDR and CDR2 SFDVKD. Trimming stripped 4 bases from V and 7 bases from J, with 10 bases between. The CDR3 totals 13 residues.